The following is a TCR beta chain sequence with its context. It was with 60 Vbeta and 13 Jbeta primers that the PCR ran. Measured with immunoSEQ multiplex PCR; TCRdb has only the in-frame clones, and not every one. The table shows over 110,000 clones, with roughly 74% occurring only once. This sample is drawn from a study of cytomegalovirus exposure and HLA in healthy donors. This CDR3 has 15 residues. Germline values: CDR1 LNHDA, CDR2 SQIVND (reference sequence). Trimming removed 7 bases from V and 5 bases from J; junction bases left unmatched: 9. The chain employs TRBV19 and TRBJ1-4, with 8 bases aligning to TRBD1. The TCR sequence derives from a woman aged 40 to 49 in good health and CMV-seropositive. The sample consisted of PBMCs. The CDR3 region has the DNA TGTGCCAGTACTCCGCGGACAGGGACGAATGAAAAACTGTTTTTT. It translates to CASTPRTGTNEKLFF. The full variable domain, its missing parts supplied by reference TRBV19 and TRBJ1-4, is DGGITQSPKYLFRKEGQNVTLSCEQNLNHDAMYWYRQDPGQGLRLIYYSQIVNDFQKGDIAEGYSVSREKKESFPLTVTSAQKNPTAFYLCASTPRTGTNEKLFFGSGTQLSVL.